This T cell receptor beta chain was observed in a study of T-cell reconstitution after alpha-beta-depleted transplantation in children. This clonotype was observed a handful of times. Unique molecular identifiers were incorporated into the prepared TCRbeta library. TCRdb re-analysed the PCR reads in MiXCR, keeping a single row per CDR3 protein. The sample lists some 200,000 distinct CDR3 sequences; 9.7% were seen once. The germline V and J ends were trimmed by 1 base and 5 bases, with 11 bases remaining between them. The CDR3 consists of 15 residues. Germline V lookup: CDR1 SGHVS, CDR2 FQNEAQ. The rearrangement uses TRBV7-8 and TRBJ2-2, with D perhaps TRBD2 (5 bases). This TCR was sampled from a human donor who donated a stem cell graft to a child with SCID. The sequences come from PBMCs from the stem cell graft donor, collected from the stem cell graft. The CDR3 DNA reads as TGTGCCAGCAGCTTAGTGTTCCGGGAAACCGGGGAGCTGTTTTTT. Translated: CASSLVFRETGELFF. Filled out from reference TRBV7-8 and TRBJ2-2, the complete variable domain reads GAGVSQSPRYKVAKRGQDVALRCDPISGHVSLFWYQQALGQGPEFLTYFQNEAQLDKSGLPSDRFFAERPEGSVSTLKIQRTQQEDSAVYLCASSLVFRETGELFFGEGSRLTVL.